This T cell receptor (beta chain) stems from a study of T cell responses to AZD1222 COVID-19 vaccine (dated by TCRdb to the early 2020s). Context from the whole study: A total of just over 230 trial participants underwent TCR sequencing, of whom roughly 210 had received two doses of AZD1222 and about 25 had received two doses of the MenACWY control vaccine. Trial participants were enrolled by age into 18-55, 56-69 and 70-plus year subgroups, with approximately 150, 28 and 58 TCR-sequenced participants respectively.

The CDR3 regions of human TCRbeta chains were analyzed by immunosequencing. Concerning the study's data processing: Repertoire TCRs were matched against a reference library of SARS-CoV-2-specific TCRs generated with the MIRA antigen-specificity platform. Breadth was defined as the fraction of unique TCRs that were SARS-CoV-2-associated, and depth was defined as the fraction of total T cells that were SARS-CoV-2-associated. Using the MIRA data, each spike-specific TCR was assigned both to the spike region to which the TCR was reactive and to a CD4 or CD8 class. Log10-transformed breadth and depth values were compared by one-way ANOVA with Sidak's multiple comparisons tests. The immuneACCESS repertoire file appears here via TCRdb, limited to in-frame rearrangements. These files lack a portion of the clones; in checked studies, under half of the deficit traces to unresolved V genes, and the cause of the others is not known. The DNA was the basis for D and trimming; V, J and clone size are from that table. The sample yields 100,000 or so clones; 70% to 90% were counted once. 2% to 2.5% of the sample is in the top ten clones.

Comment on this clone: The antigen this receptor binds is unknown. No base qualities exist here, and no much larger clone lies one base off it.

The time point label here, explained by the study, means: about 28 days (+/-7) after the second vaccine dose. Because spike-specific TCR depth and breadth did not differ between the two schedules, AZD1222 recipients who got a second dose at roughly 4 weeks were pooled with those who got a second dose at roughly 12 weeks. Samples from vaccinated people were obtained from the UK trials COV001 and COV002, which included a single-blind randomized controlled phase 2/3 trial of AZD1222 (ChAdOx1 nCoV-19) in healthy adults. For TCRbeta chain sequencing, PBMC samples were collected from trial participants at day 0 and at day 28 after the second dose. Points the paper makes about the study in general: No day 14 peak-response samples were available, so repertoires were characterized only after the peak T cell response. Only 5 to 7 AZD1222 recipients were SARS-CoV-2 seropositive at baseline, limiting conclusions about previously exposed vaccinees. The 56-69-year group was small, and its depth increase did not reach significance, likely because of low power. Most participants were white British and females outnumbered males, and the authors suggested that clonal diversity may have been underestimated. The whole spike protein was spanned by vaccine-associated CD4 TCRs, and dominant responses were seen in regions 160-218 and 743-854. Spike-specific TCR breadth and depth rose significantly after two AZD1222 doses compared with day 0 and with MenACWY recipients. Reportedly, close to half of the unique spike-specific TCRs recognized epitopes lying outside the regions that are mutated in the B.1.351 and B.1.1.7 variants.

The junction shows trimming of 5 bases on V and 5 bases on J, plus 10 bases between the germline ends. The CDR3 contains 13 residues, cysteine and phenylalanine counted. Of all the DNA, just the CDR3 is kept, 39 bases in frame from base 1. As encoded in the germline V gene (reference sequence), CDR1 is SEHNR while CDR2 is FQNEAQ. This sample comprised peripheral blood, obtained 28 days after the second AZD1222 dose. This sequence originates from an adult who received the AZD1222 COVID-19 vaccine. Rearrangement joined TRBV7-9 to TRBJ2-4; TRBD1 is a weak D gene call, 5 bases matching. The CDR3 corresponds to CASSKSTENIQYF. The sequenced DNA is TGTGCCAGCAGCAAATCGACAGAAAACATTCAGTACTTC.